Listed below are T cell receptor beta chains from one sample, sequenced in a study of cytomegalovirus exposure and HLA in healthy donors. Assay used: immunoSEQ multiplex PCR; TCRdb lists only in-frame clones, some missing. The repertoire holds hundreds of thousands of clones, more than 75% seen once, with 2% to 2.5% in the top ten. The sample taken for sequencing was PBMCs. These receptors all come from a woman between 18 and 30 years old in good health and CMV-seropositive. CDR3s include the opening cysteine and the closing phenylalanine or tryptophan. D genes are given only for firm matches. Not all rows give a size; the values are once, few, many and, for expanded clones, a class.

TRBV10-3	TRBJ1-2	NA	NA	CAISVEGPYGYTF	TGTGCCATCAGTGTGGAGGGGCCCTATGGCTACACCTTC
TRBV4-1	TRBJ2-7	NA	NA	CASSPFGNPQAGEQYF	TGCGCCAGCAGCCCCTTCGGGAATCCTCAGGCGGGCGAGCAGTACTTC
TRBV7-3	TRBJ2-5	NA	TRBD2	CASSFGSGEETQYF	TGTGCCAGCAGCTTCGGTAGCGGGGAAGAGACCCAGTACTTC
TRBV7-3	TRBJ1-2	few	TRBD1	CASSLTGQNYGYTF	TGTGCCAGCAGCTTAACGGGACAGAACTATGGCTACACCTTC
TRBV6-5	TRBJ2-5	NA	TRBD2	CASSFTSGQETQYF	TGTGCCAGCAGCTTCACTAGCGGCCAAGAGACCCAGTACTTC
TRBV7-9	TRBJ2-7	NA	NA	CASSAPSSYEQYF	TGTGCCAGCAGCGCCCCGAGCTCCTACGAGCAGTACTTC
TRBV2	TRBJ2-3	NA	TRBD2	CASSRQRENEDTQYF	TGTGCCAGCAGTCGCCAGCGGGAGAACGAAGATACGCAGTATTTT
TRBV7-9	TRBJ1-2	NA	NA	CASSLSGSQGNYGYTF	TGTGCCAGCAGCTTGTCGGGGTCTCAGGGGAACTATGGCTACACCTTC
TRBV27	TRBJ1-2	NA	TRBD1	CASSLYRDRRDGYTF	TGTGCCAGCAGTTTATACAGGGACAGGCGTGATGGCTACACCTTC
TRBV5-1	TRBJ2-7	NA	TRBD2	CASRGLQTSGEQYF	TGCGCCAGCAGGGGACTACAGACCTCCGGCGAGCAGTACTTC
TRBV14	TRBJ2-7	once	TRBD2	CASSQGLAGEEYEQYF	TGTGCCAGCAGCCAAGGGCTAGCGGGAGAAGAGTACGAGCAGTACTTC
TRBV6-1	TRBJ1-1	NA	NA	CASSHSFEAFF	TGTGCCAGCAGTCACAGCTTTGAAGCTTTCTTT
TRBV5-1	TRBJ2-2	NA	NA	CASWNGGGTGELFF	TGCGCCAGCTGGAATGGGGGCGGCACCGGGGAGCTGTTTTTT
TRBV9	TRBJ2-1	NA	NA	CASSVGGDNEQFF	TGTGCCAGCAGCGTAGGCGGGGACAATGAGCAGTTCTTC
TRBV12-5	TRBJ2-7	NA	NA	CASGFASYEQYF	TGTGCTAGTGGTTTTGCCAGCTACGAGCAGTACTTC
TRBV7-9	TRBJ2-7	NA	NA	CASSLVPGEAYEQYF	TGTGCCAGCAGCTTAGTCCCAGGGGAAGCCTACGAGCAGTACTTC
TRBV6-5	TRBJ2-7	NA	TRBD2	CASSLLAGVVYEQYF	TGTGCCAGCAGTCTCCTAGCGGGGGTGGTCTACGAGCAGTACTTC
TRBV12-5	TRBJ1-2	NA	NA	CASGLVLRGGSYGYTF	TGTGCTAGTGGTTTGGTACTGAGAGGAGGGAGCTATGGCTACACCTTC
TRBV11-2	TRBJ2-2	NA	NA	CASLRRGTGELFF	TGTGCCAGCCTTCGGAGGGGCACCGGGGAGCTGTTTTTT
TRBV18	TRBJ2-7	NA	TRBD1	CASSPLPPTGPLYEQYF	TGTGCCAGCTCACCACTCCCCCCGACAGGGCCATTATACGAGCAGTACTTC
TRBV12-5	TRBJ1-3	NA	TRBD1	CASGPVRDRGLDTIYF	TGTGCTAGTGGTCCAGTCCGGGACAGGGGGCTGGACACCATATATTTT
TRBV5-1	TRBJ2-7	NA	TRBD2	CASSPSGGGYEQYF	TGCGCCAGCAGCCCATCCGGGGGGGGCTACGAGCAGTACTTC
TRBV6-5	TRBJ2-7	NA	NA	CASFRLTWGVYEQYF	TGTGCCAGCTTTCGCCTCACCTGGGGGGTCTACGAGCAGTACTTC
TRBV6-5	TRBJ2-3	NA	TRBD1	CASSRDSTFYF	TGTGCCAGCAGCCGGGACAGTACGTTTTATTTT
TRBV11-2	TRBJ2-7	once	TRBD2	CASSLSSGGASSYEQYF	TGTGCCAGCAGCTTAAGTTCGGGAGGGGCGAGCTCCTACGAGCAGTACTTC
TRBV7-9	TRBJ2-7	NA	TRBD2	CASSSITSGTSFGEQYF	TGTGCCAGCAGCTCTATTACCTCCGGGACTAGCTTCGGCGAGCAGTACTTC
TRBV9	TRBJ1-1	NA	NA	CASSVSGGMNTEAFF	TGTGCCAGCAGCGTAAGCGGGGGGATGAACACTGAAGCTTTCTTT
TRBV7-9	TRBJ2-2	NA	NA	CASRIQGGQLFF	TGTGCCAGCAGAATCCAAGGAGGTCAGCTGTTTTTT
TRBV5-6	TRBJ2-7	NA	TRBD2	CASSPPSGPYEQYF	TGTGCCAGCAGCCCCCCTAGCGGCCCCTACGAGCAGTACTTC
TRBV12-5	TRBJ2-3	NA	TRBD2	CASGLAGVADTQYF	TGTGCTAGTGGTTTAGCGGGAGTGGCAGATACGCAGTATTTT
TRBV5-1	TRBJ2-3	NA	TRBD2	CASSLARLAGRGTDTQYF	TGCGCCAGCAGCTTGGCCCGACTAGCGGGGAGGGGCACAGATACGCAGTATTTT
TRBV5-1	TRBJ1-1	NA	NA	CASRASDFMNTEAFF	TGCGCCAGCAGGGCGTCGGACTTTATGAACACTGAAGCTTTCTTT
TRBV27	TRBJ2-7	NA	TRBD1	CASSLNLETGSAYEQYF	TGTGCCAGCAGCCTAAATCTAGAGACAGGGTCTGCCTACGAGCAGTACTTC
TRBV14	TRBJ2-7	NA	NA	CASSRELSSYEQYF	TGTGCCAGCAGTCGGGAATTAAGCTCCTACGAGCAGTACTTC
TRBV12-5	TRBJ1-3	NA	NA	CASGEGGSGNTIYF	TGTGCTAGTGGAGAAGGGGGCTCTGGAAACACCATATATTTT
TRBV6-5	TRBJ2-5	NA	NA	CASSTESGYQETQYF	TGTGCCAGCAGTACCGAGAGCGGGTACCAAGAGACCCAGTACTTC
TRBV14	TRBJ2-7	NA	TRBD2	CASSQRLAGEASYEQYF	TGTGCCAGCAGCCAACGACTAGCGGGAGAAGCCTCCTACGAGCAGTACTTC
TRBV5-4	TRBJ1-1	NA	NA	CASTRRQKNTEAFF	TGTGCCAGCACCCGTAGACAGAAGAACACTGAAGCTTTCTTT
TRBV30	TRBJ1-1	NA	TRBD1	CAWKPGTVTEAFF	TGTGCCTGGAAGCCTGGGACAGTCACTGAAGCTTTCTTT
TRBV11-3	TRBJ1-5	NA	NA	CASSLAGTNSNQPQHF	TGTGCCAGCAGCTTAGCGGGGACTAATAGCAATCAGCCCCAGCATTTT
TRBV7-3	TRBJ2-3	NA	TRBD1	CASSSTGMSDTQYF	TGTGCCAGCAGCTCGACAGGGATGTCAGATACGCAGTATTTT
TRBV15	TRBJ2-1	NA	TRBD2	CATSREGSGRLREQFF	TGTGCCACCAGCAGAGAAGGAAGCGGGAGATTGAGGGAGCAGTTCTTC
TRBV6-5	TRBJ1-1	NA	NA	CASSYSFRRGEAFF	TGTGCCAGCAGTTACTCCTTCCGGAGGGGCGAAGCTTTCTTT
TRBV6-1	TRBJ1-2	NA	TRBD1	CATYKTGTAGYTF	TGTGCCACCTACAAGACAGGGACCGCTGGCTACACCTTC
TRBV5-1	TRBJ1-1	NA	NA	CASSLVGANMNTEAFF	TGCGCCAGCAGCTTGGTGGGCGCCAACATGAACACTGAAGCTTTCTTT
TRBV28	TRBJ1-2	NA	TRBD1	CASSLRDRGWESGYTF	TGTGCCAGCAGTTTAAGGGACAGGGGGTGGGAGAGTGGCTACACCTTC